This T cell receptor (beta chain) was obtained from a study of control samples from healthy donors and cancer patients. Some clones are missing from TCRdb's copy, which holds only in-frame ones; the method was immunoSEQ multiplex PCR. The sample has 170,000 or so clones; roughly 94% are singletons. The CDR3 runs 15 residues. Trimming pared 10 bases from V and 3 bases from J, leaving 22 bases between. The germline gives CDR1 SGHDT, CDR2 YYEEEE. The receptor's source is a woman younger than 30 in good health. The material sequenced was blood. This chain uses TRBV5-6 with TRBJ1-2; D perhaps matches TRBD1 (6 bases). The CDR3 sequence: CAPAWRAGAYYGYTF. The CDR3 region has the DNA TGTGCCCCAGCTTGGCGGGCAGGGGCCTACTATGGCTACACCTTC.